The 10 T cell receptor beta chains in this list originate from one sample, sequenced in a study of Ad26.COV2.S vaccination and SARS-CoV-2 variants. Assay: immunoSEQ multiplex PCR; the TCRdb copy retains only in-frame clones and omits some. In the table there are almost 400,000 clones, 75% to 90% of which are singletons. Treatment defined: some 20 received Ad26.COV2.S at low or high dose, single or two shots; roughly five received placebo; per-sample allocation not given. Samples analyzed were those drawn on day 63 after the first vaccine or placebo injection. Sample: peripheral blood, taken in a trial of Ad26.COV2.S vaccine versus placebo. The receptors derive from a person aged 18-65 years who received the Ad26.COV2.S COVID-19 vaccine or a placebo.

The rearrangement joins TRBV15 to TRBJ2-2, with a tentative D call TRBD2 (6 bases). The ends were cut back, 5 bases at V and 3 bases at J, with 16 bases in the middle. Germline V gives CDR1 LNHNV, CDR2 YYDKDF (reference sequence). This CDR3 has 16 amino acids. DNA of the CDR3: TGTGCCACCAGCGAGGGGAGGACTTCCTACACCGGGGAGCTGTTTTTT. Translation: CATSEGRTSYTGELFF.

The chain uses TRBV7-8 and TRBJ2-7, with a tentative D call TRBD2 (5 bases). Germline assignment: CDR1 SGHVS and CDR2 FQNEAQ. This CDR3 region has 13 residues. Trimming removed 7 bases from V and 0 bases from J, with 10 bases in between. CDR3 DNA sequence: TGTGCCAGCACCGGACTTGACTCCTACGAGCAGTACTTC. Translation gives CASTGLDSYEQYF.

The chain carries TRBV10-3 and TRBJ2-2, with TRBD2 identical over 7 bases. The CDR3 loop spans 14 amino acids. CDR1 is ENHRY, CDR2 SYGVKD, per germline. J lost 5 bases, V lost 7 bases, and 7 bases had no gene match. The CDR3 DNA sequence: TGTGCCATCAAGCGCGGGAGCCAGACCGGGGAGCTGTTTTTT. This gives the protein CAIKRGSQTGELFF.

V and J are TRBV4-1 and TRBJ2-2; 9 nucleotides agree with TRBD2. CDR3 length: 18 residues. After removal of 2 bases from V and 4 bases from J, the junction contained 11 bases not matched to a gene. CDR1 is MGHRA, CDR2 YSYEKL, per germline. The CDR3 sequence: CASSQRGGLASVTGELFF. CDR3 nucleotides: TGCGCCAGCAGCCAAAGAGGGGGACTAGCAAGTGTCACCGGGGAGCTGTTTTTT.

Only one count was recorded for this clone. The rearrangement links TRBV3-1 (or the pseudogene TRBV3-2) to TRBJ1-2; D might be TRBD1 (5 bases). Trimming stripped 0 bases from V and 4 bases from J, with 18 bases between. Germline V CDR1 and CDR2: LGHDT, YNNKEL (reference sequence). The CDR3 has 17 residues. CDR3 DNA: TGTGCCAGCAGCCAAGATTTCGGGGGAAGATCCCCCTATGGCTACACCTTC. This encodes CASSQDFGGRSPYGYTF.

This chain links TRBV6-5 with TRBJ2-7; 7 positions agree with TRBD1. The germline CDR1 and CDR2 sequences are MNHEY and SVGAGI. CDR3 length: 13 amino acids. Trimming removed 6 bases from V and 4 bases from J; junction bases left unmatched: 6. The CDR3: CASRSTGTYEQYF. Here the CDR3 DNA reads TGTGCCAGCAGATCGACAGGGACGTACGAGCAGTACTTC.

The genes are TRBV5-6 and TRBJ2-1; perhaps TRBD2 as D (5 bases). Germline V gene lookup returns CDR1 SGHDT and CDR2 YYEEEE. Trimming took 4 bases from V and 4 from J, leaving 15 bases between them. The CDR3 covers 15 residues. CDR3 coding DNA: TGTGCCAGCAGCCCGGAGGTCGGCAGATACAATGAGCAGTTCTTC. Translating it yields CASSPEVGRYNEQFF.

CDR3 bases: TGTGCCAGTAGTATAGGAGGAAGGGGCAATCAGCCCCAGCATTTT. Amino acids: CASSIGGRGNQPQHF. The chain employs TRBV19 and TRBJ1-5, with D hard to call. The CDR3 is 15 residues long. V gave up 1 base and J gave up 2 bases, with 9 bases separating them. Germline CDR1 and CDR2: LNHDA and SQIVND (reference sequence).

This rearrangement joins TRBV28 to TRBJ2-7; D not resolved. The V end was cut by 5 bases, the J end by 5 bases, with 16 bases between. This CDR3 is built from 14 residues. CDR1 is MDHEN and CDR2 is SYDVKM in the germline V gene. The DNA for the CDR3 is TGTGCCAGCAGTCACAGTTTAAGGATCCACGAGCAGTACTTC. Its protein product is CASSHSLRIHEQYF.

This sequence joins TRBV3-1 (or the pseudogene TRBV3-2) and TRBJ1-1; TRBD1 aligns across 10 bases. The germline V gene has CDR1 LGHDT and CDR2 YNNKEL (reference sequence). Losses at the gene ends were 4 bases for V and 8 bases for J; bases not matched to a gene: 4. CDR3 length: 13 residues. CDR3 bases: TGTGCCAGCAGCCTGGGACAGGGGCTAGAAGCTTTCTTT. Protein product: CASSLGQGLEAFF.